This T cell receptor (beta chain) stems from a study of blood T cell repertoires in COVID-19. Overall study context: Collection of acute and convalescent COVID-19 samples took place in the United States, Italy and Spain. From T cells, B-cell-depleted T cells, or PBMCs came the material, which was cDNA or gDNA.

CDR3 size: 12 residues. Germline CDR1 reads LGHDT; CDR2 reads YNNKEL (reference sequence). Losses at the gene ends were 5 bases for V and 7 bases for J; bases not matched to a gene: 1. TCRdb keeps only in-frame clones here, not all; method: immunoSEQ multiplex PCR. The sample holds approximately 170,000 clones, approximately 86% seen once. This clonotype originated in a man older than 75 with COVID-19, enrolled during active disease. The sequencing sample was made of peripheral blood. The rearrangement links TRBV3-1 (or the pseudogene TRBV3-2) to TRBJ2-1; 8 bases agree with TRBD1. The CDR3 DNA reads as TGTGCCAGCAGCAGACAGGGGAATGAGCAGTTCTTC. It yields the protein CASSRQGNEQFF.